A single sample gave rise to the 18 T cell receptor beta chains below, sequenced in a study of cytotoxic CD8 clonotypes in ibrutinib-treated CLL. Profiled with immunoSEQ multiplex PCR; TCRdb holds only in-frame clones, not every one. The table includes just over 35,000 clones, 70% to 80% detected once. The source material was PBMCs, sampled at disease progression, from a patient treated with ibrutinib. The receptors stem from a human donor with chronic lymphocytic leukemia.

This clone was recorded a few times. This chain links TRBV10-3 with TRBJ2-5, with 9 nucleotides matching TRBD1. V dropped 4 bases and J dropped 2; count of bases not matched to a gene: 8. Germline V CDR1 and CDR2: ENHRY, SYGVKD. The CDR3 loop spans 16 amino acids. This CDR3 is CAISGAGQGIQETQYF. CDR3 coding DNA: TGTGCCATCAGTGGTGCCGGACAGGGGATTCAAGAGACCCAGTACTTC.

CDR3 sequence (DNA): TGTGCCAGCAGTGAAATAGGTGTCTACAATGAGCAGTTCTTC. This translates into CASSEIGVYNEQFF. The chain recombines TRBV2 with TRBJ2-1, with no clear D. This CDR3 comprises 14 residues. The V end was cut by 2 bases, the J end by 3 bases, with 8 bases between. CDR1 is SNHLY, CDR2 FYNNEI, per germline.

J is TRBJ1-1 and V is TRBV10-1, with 12 bases identical to TRBD1. Germline trimming cut 0 bases from V and 5 bases from J; bases unmatched to any gene: 4. The CDR3 runs to 16 residues. Germline V lookup: CDR1 WNHNN, CDR2 SYGVQD (reference sequence). The CDR3 DNA reads TGCGCCAGCAGTGAGTCTAAGGGACAGGGGGCTACTGAAGCTTTCTTT. Its translation is CASSESKGQGATEAFF.

The genes are TRBV5-5 and TRBJ1-2; possibly TRBD1 for D (5 bases). Germline V CDR1 and CDR2: SGHKS, YYEKEE (reference sequence). CDR3 length: 13 residues. V dropped 4 bases and J dropped 3 bases, with 10 bases sitting between them. CDR3 sequence reads: CASSLTGDYGYTF. The CDR3 bases are TGTGCCAGCAGCCTAACGGGGGACTATGGCTACACCTTC. The full variable domain, in which reference TRBV5-5 and TRBJ1-2 provide the parts outside the CDR3, is DAGVTQSPTHLIKTRGQQVTLRCSPISGHKSVSWYQQVLGQGPQFIFQYYEKEERGRGNFPDRFSARQFPNYSSELNVNALLLGDSALYLCASSLTGDYGYTFGSGTRLTVV.

The CDR3 loop is CASSEAGQNTEAFF. As DNA, the CDR3 is TGTGCCAGCAGTGAAGCTGGACAGAACACTGAAGCTTTCTTT. V is TRBV2 and J is TRBJ1-1, with a possible D match to TRBD1 (5 bases). Germline V gene data show CDR1 as SNHLY and CDR2 as FYNNEI. The V gene lost 0 bases and the J gene lost 1 base, with 6 bases spanning the gap. The CDR3 consists of 14 residues. Supplemented by reference TRBV2 and TRBJ1-1, the full variable domain reads EPEVTQTPSHQVTQMGQEVILRCVPISNHLYFYWYRQILGQKVEFLVSFYNNEISEKSEIFDDQFSVERPDGSNFTLKIRSTKLEDSAMYFCASSEAGQNTEAFFGQGTRLTVV.

This chain joins TRBV5-6 and TRBJ2-2, with 8 bases identical to TRBD1. The CDR3 length is 15 residues. V shed 4 bases and J 5 bases; nucleotides not matched to a gene: 7. Per germline, CDR1 SGHDT and CDR2 YYEEEE. CDR3 DNA sequence: TGTGCCAGCAGCCTCCGGGACAGGAGGACCGGGGAGCTGTTTTTT. It codes for CASSLRDRRTGELFF.

The genes are TRBV19 and TRBJ1-5; 9 bases match TRBD1. The CDR3 is 16 residues long. Germline V gene data show CDR1 as LNHDA and CDR2 as SQIVND (reference sequence). The V gene end was trimmed by 5 bases and the J gene end by 7 bases; junction bases not matched to a gene: 12. The CDR3: CASSSPGTGWSQPQHF. In DNA form, the CDR3 reads TGTGCCAGTAGTTCACCCGGGACAGGGTGGTCCCAGCCCCAGCATTTT.

The CDR3 sequence: CASSQQTGNTQYF. Written as DNA, the CDR3 is TGCGCCAGCAGCCAACAGACAGGGAATACGCAGTATTTT. The rearrangement joins TRBV4-1 to TRBJ2-3, with TRBD1 matching 7 bases. The V gene's germline CDR1 is MGHRA and CDR2 YSYEKL. V lost 2 bases and J lost 7; bases outside the gene matches: 3. The CDR3 has 13 amino acids.

The chain recombines TRBV27 with TRBJ2-7; 7 bases map to TRBD2. The CDR3 runs to 13 residues. The germline CDR1 and CDR2 sequences are MNHEY and SMNVEV (reference sequence). V shed 3 bases and J 2 bases; nucleotides not matched to a gene: 1. This chain's CDR3 is CASSLGRAYEQYF. The CDR3 bases are TGTGCCAGCAGTTTGGGGAGGGCCTACGAGCAGTACTTC.

This chain connects TRBV6-4 to TRBJ2-3, with 9 bases lining up with TRBD2. Per germline, CDR1 MRHNA and CDR2 SNTAGT. This CDR3 spans 15 amino acids. Unmatched junction bases numbered 4, after V lost 4 bases and J lost 2 bases. The CDR3 protein is CASSGAGGPTDTQYF. The CDR3 DNA reads as TGTGCCAGCAGTGGGGCGGGGGGGCCCACAGATACGCAGTATTTT.

This clone was recorded once. The rearrangement uses TRBV5-4 and TRBJ1-6, with 8 bases identical to TRBD1. Germline V gene data show CDR1 as SGHNT and CDR2 as YYREEE (reference sequence). The CDR3 extends over 14 amino acids. V shed 4 bases, J shed 8 bases, and the junction held 5 bases outside the gene matches. CDR3 nucleotides: TGTGCCAGCAGCCCCACAGGGGGACATTCACCCCTCCACTTT. It specifies CASSPTGGHSPLHF. The complete variable domain, with remaining parts taken from reference TRBV5-4 and TRBJ1-6, reads ETGVTQSPTHLIKTRGQQVTLRCSSQSGHNTVSWYQQALGQGPQFIFQYYREEENGRGNFPPRFSGLQFPNYSSELNVNALELDDSALYLCASSPTGGHSPLHFGNGTRLTVT.

The genes are TRBV7-9 and TRBJ1-6, with 7 bases identical to TRBD1. The CDR3 has 14 amino acids. Germline V gene lookup returns CDR1 SEHNR and CDR2 FQNEAQ (reference sequence). The V gene end was trimmed by 4 bases and the J gene end by 7 bases; junction bases not matched to a gene: 4. The CDR3 nucleotides are TGTGCCAGCAGCTGGGGGACAGCCAATTCACCCCTCCACTTT. Residues: CASSWGTANSPLHF.

CDR3 nucleotide sequence: TGTGCCAGCAGCAAAGAGATTTCAGGGAAAGAGACCCAGTACTTC. Amino acids: CASSKEISGKETQYF. The V and J genes are TRBV5-4 and TRBJ2-5, with a possible D match to TRBD1 (5 bases). This CDR3 is built from 15 residues. Trimming stripped 4 bases from V and 3 bases from J, with 16 bases between. Germline values: CDR1 SGHNT, CDR2 YYREEE (reference sequence).

This chain uses TRBV5-1 with TRBJ2-5; D ambiguous. CDR3 length: 12 amino acids. V lost 1 base, J lost 5 bases, and 6 bases lay in between. Germline CDR1 SGHRS, CDR2 YFSETQ. This CDR3 is CASSLIGETQYF. Written as DNA, the CDR3 is TGCGCCAGCAGCTTGATAGGGGAGACCCAGTACTTC. The full variable domain, completed using reference TRBV5-1 and TRBJ2-5, is KAGVTQTPRYLIKTRGQQVTLSCSPISGHRSVSWYQQTPGQGLQFLFEYFSETQRNKGNFPGRFSGRQFSNSRSEMNVSTLELGDSALYLCASSLIGETQYFGPGTRLLVL.

This chain uses TRBV6-5 with TRBJ1-2; TRBD1 is a possible D gene (5 bases). Trimming took off 9 bases at V and 1 base at J, with 9 bases between the two ends. The CDR3 runs to 12 residues. Germline lookup yields CDR1 MNHEY and CDR2 SVGAGI. In nucleotides, the CDR3 is TGTGCCAGTTCACAGGATAACTATGGCTACACCTTC. Translation: CASSQDNYGYTF.

The J gene is TRBJ1-2, the V gene TRBV5-5; the match to TRBD1 covers 9 bases. The CDR3 sequence is 15 residues long. Germline V gene lookup returns CDR1 SGHKS and CDR2 YYEKEE (reference sequence). V trimming: 3 bases; J trimming: 2 bases; junction bases outside the gene matches: 5. The CDR3 DNA reads as TGTGCCAGCAGCTCATCAGGGACAGGGAACTATGGCTACACCTTC. This sequence encodes CASSSSGTGNYGYTF.

The chain couples TRBV7-9 to TRBJ2-3; no clear D. The V gene's germline CDR1 is SEHNR and CDR2 FQNEAQ (reference sequence). V gave up 5 bases and J gave up 6 bases, with 15 bases separating them. CDR3 length: 14 amino acids. The CDR3 reads CASSPPDGTDTQYF. CDR3 sequence (DNA): TGTGCCAGCAGCCCGCCCGACGGTACCGATACGCAGTATTTT.

The CDR3 region is CASSEILGIYTF. The CDR3 DNA reads as TGTGCCAGCAGTGAAATCCTGGGTATCTACACCTTC. This chain links TRBV6-1 with TRBJ1-2; D remains ambiguous. There are 12 residues in the CDR3. Germline V CDR1 and CDR2: MNHNS, SASEGT. V was cut by 2 bases and J by 10 bases, with 11 bases left in between.